The clone carrying this T cell receptor beta chain has a handful of counts. Its antigen is undetermined. This CDR3 is built from 13 residues. The V and J ends lost 1 base and 7 bases respectively, with 8 bases between them. Germline loops: CDR1 SGHDN, CDR2 FVKESK. By 5'RACE with 10-nucleotide random UMIs, the cDNA was made. One entry per CDR3 protein, called by TCRdb with MiXCR from the 5' RACE reads. The sample lists fewer than 70,000 distinct CDR3 sequences, roughly 9.8% seen once, with around 12% in the top ten. Stated time point: longitudinal time-point 2. Individuals who volunteered at a blood bank located in Maryland, USA, made up the group of healthy controls. The sample belongs to a study of neurological immune-mediated disorders. General study findings and limits: None of the CDR3 amino acid sequences found in expanded clones was shared across subjects. This suggests that the TCR-beta repertoires were private in all groups.

The rearrangement joins TRBV14 to TRBJ1-5, with D uncertain. Sequencing was performed on PBMCs. The TCR sequence derives from a man aged 25-45 years in good health. Here the CDR3 reads CASSQGARQPQHF. As DNA, the CDR3 is TGTGCCAGCAGCCAAGGGGCACGACAGCCCCAGCATTTT. Using reference TRBV14 and TRBJ1-5 for the parts outside the CDR3, the full variable domain is EAGVTQFPSHSVIEKGQTVTLRCDPISGHDNLYWYRRVMGKEIKFLLHFVKESKQDESGMPNNRFLAERTGGTYSTLKVQPAELEDSGVYFCASSQGARQPQHFGDGTRLSIL.